This T cell receptor beta chain is drawn from a study of OX40 agonist ivuxolimab in advanced cancers. V was trimmed by 0 bases and J by 0 bases, leaving 5 bases between them. The CDR3 length is 15 residues. Germline V gene data show CDR1 as MNHEY and CDR2 as SVGAGI. Overall study results and limits: Low clonal expansion, among the lowest seen, marked partial responders at 0.1-3.0 mg/kg. The mean number of expanded clones was higher in CD8+ T cells than in CD4+.

Comment on this clone: The antigen is unknown.

Clones were read by immunoSEQ multiplex PCR, and TCRdb kept only the in-frame ones, dropping some. The profile shows under 100,000 clones, just under 95% of them singletons. This chain uses TRBV6-5 with TRBJ2-2, with a tentative D call TRBD2 (5 bases). The source was CD4+ or CD8+ T cells sorted from blood, collected in a trial of the OX40 agonist ivuxolimab. The receptor was isolated from an adult with an advanced solid tumor such as melanoma, head and neck, liver or kidney cancer. The CDR3 DNA is TGTGCCAGCAGTTACTCGAGGGCGAACACCGGGGAGCTGTTTTTT. It translates to CASSYSRANTGELFF.